This TCR beta chain derives from a study of blood T cell repertoires in COVID-19. Study-level background: From the United States, Italy and Spain came samples of acute and convalescent COVID-19.

In the authors' methods: Reference gene primers were amplified, and this amplification served to estimate nucleated cell counts. The repertoire was sequenced with immunoSEQ multiplex PCR; TCRdb's copy has only in-frame clones and lacks some. That table gives V, J and clone size, and the DNA gave D and trimming. The sample has 200,000 or so clones, about 93% seen once. Looked up from germline, CDR1 is MNHEY and CDR2 is SMNVEV (reference sequence). V lost 4 bases, J lost 7 bases, and 10 bases lay in between. The CDR3 is 12 amino acids. Patients of the Seattle cohort, enrolled during active infection, were followed longitudinally.

The chain employs TRBV27 and TRBJ2-5; D call uncertain. Sample: peripheral blood. The receptor comes from a man in his 60s with COVID-19, enrolled during active disease. Here the CDR3 reads CASSSGLGTQYF. The DNA for the CDR3 is TGTGCCAGCAGTTCAGGATTGGGGACCCAGTACTTC.